The TCR beta chain under discussion was sequenced for a study of CD8+ T cells in alopecia areata. About the study: It was oral tofacitinib, at 5 to 10 mg twice daily, that treated patients received. Regarding the study as a whole: Sequencing of scalp tissue also captures the resident alphabeta T cells of normal skin.

Following RNA extraction, reverse transcription yielded cDNA that acted as the sequencing template. Assay: immunoSEQ multiplex PCR; the TCRdb copy retains only in-frame clones and omits some. The repertoire consists of tens of thousands of clones, with approximately 72% occurring once and the leading ten covering around 20%. This clone was found a few times. What it binds is unknown. J lost 0 bases, V lost 5 bases, and 8 bases had no gene match. The CDR3 totals 17 residues. Germline CDR1 and CDR2: SEHNR and FQNEAQ (reference sequence). Specified treatment: oral pan-JAK inhibitor, 5-10 mg twice daily. V and J are TRBV7-9 and TRBJ2-2; 8 bases map to TRBD1. This TCR derives from a human donor with alopecia areata. Sequenced here: CD8+ T cells sorted from blood, sampled at week 24, from a patient treated with tofacitinib. CDR3 residues: CASSRTGNPTNTGELFF. CDR3 in DNA: TGTGCCAGCAGCCGGACAGGGAATCCCACGAACACCGGGGAGCTGTTTTTT. Full variable domain (rest looked up from reference TRBV7-9 and TRBJ2-2): DTGVSQNPRHKITKRGQNVTFRCDPISEHNRLYWYRQTLGQGPEFLTYFQNEAQLEKSRLLSDRFSAERPKGSFSTLEIQRTEQGDSAMYLCASSRTGNPTNTGELFFGEGSRLTVL.